This T cell receptor beta chain was found in a study of T cell repertoires in aging, cancer and after chemotherapy. Amplification of TCR beta used genomic DNA extracted from peripheral blood. This clonotype was seen a few times. The target antigen is unknown. The CDR3 sequence is 13 residues long. The germline V gene has CDR1 SGHDN and CDR2 FVKESK. Trimming removed 4 bases at V and 0 bases at J, with 4 bases between. Multiplex touch-down PCR with TRB-A/B primers amplified rearranged V-D-J TRB sequences. TCRdb re-called the multiplex PCR reads with MiXCR, one entry per CDR3 protein. The data contain roughly 2,000 distinct CDR3 sequences, more than 30% of them seen just once; the ten biggest clones take up about a sixth. Study-level results: Immunological memory after chemotherapy cannot be judged from the repertoire data.

The chain combines TRBV14 with TRBJ1-5, with D unresolved. The material sequenced was blood. This clonotype originated in a human donor with a solid tumor. The CDR3 sequence is CASSRFSNQPQHF. Written as DNA, the CDR3 is TGTGCCAGCAGCCGGTTTAGCAATCAGCCCCAGCATTTT.